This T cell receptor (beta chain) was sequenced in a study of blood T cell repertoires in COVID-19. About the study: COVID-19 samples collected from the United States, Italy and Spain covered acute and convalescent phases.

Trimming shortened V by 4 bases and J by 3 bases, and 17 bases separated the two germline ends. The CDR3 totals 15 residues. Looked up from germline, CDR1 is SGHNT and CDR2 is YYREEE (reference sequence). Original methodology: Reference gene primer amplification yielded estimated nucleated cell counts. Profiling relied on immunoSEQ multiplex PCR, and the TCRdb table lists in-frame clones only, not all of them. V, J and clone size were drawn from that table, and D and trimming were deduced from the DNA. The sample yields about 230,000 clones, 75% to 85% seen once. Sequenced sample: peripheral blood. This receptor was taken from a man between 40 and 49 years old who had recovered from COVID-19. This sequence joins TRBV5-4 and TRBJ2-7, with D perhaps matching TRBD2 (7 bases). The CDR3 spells CASSPWGGQIYEQYF. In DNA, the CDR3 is TGTGCCAGCAGCCCTTGGGGGGGGCAGATCTACGAGCAGTACTTC.